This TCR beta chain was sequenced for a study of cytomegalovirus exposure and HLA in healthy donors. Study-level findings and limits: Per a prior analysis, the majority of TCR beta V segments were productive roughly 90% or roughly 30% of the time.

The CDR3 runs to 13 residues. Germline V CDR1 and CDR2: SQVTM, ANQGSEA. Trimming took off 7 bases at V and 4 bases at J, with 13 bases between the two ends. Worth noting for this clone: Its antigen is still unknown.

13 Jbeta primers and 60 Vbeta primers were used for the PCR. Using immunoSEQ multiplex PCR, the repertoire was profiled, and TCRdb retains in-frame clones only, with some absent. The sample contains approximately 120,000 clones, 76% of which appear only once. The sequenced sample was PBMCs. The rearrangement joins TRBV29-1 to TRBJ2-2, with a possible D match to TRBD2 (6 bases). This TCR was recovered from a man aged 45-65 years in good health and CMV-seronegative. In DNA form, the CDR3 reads TGCAGCGCTGCTAGCGCGGTCACCGGGGAGCTGTTTTTT. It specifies CSAASAVTGELFF.